This record looks at one T cell receptor beta chain sequence and its context. The antigen is undetermined. The data were obtained in a study of shared clonotypes between healthy human individuals. Germline trimming cut 8 bases from V and 2 bases from J; bases unmatched to any gene: 6. Germline V lookup: CDR1 MNHEY, CDR2 SVGAGI. CDR3 length: 14 residues. The repertoire was sequenced with immunoSEQ multiplex PCR; TCRdb's copy has only in-frame clones and lacks some. The data show 630,000 or so clones, about 98% seen once. Only CD45RO-negative cells positively selected for CCR7 counted as naive CD8 cells, so terminally differentiated effector memory CD45RA+ cells were excluded. All the donors were Caucasian adults who lived in Nashville, Tennessee. Notes on the study in general: Sequencing of the sorted subsets was shown by rarefaction to be incomplete despite large depth.

This chain joins TRBV6-5 and TRBJ1-1; 9 nucleotides line up with TRBD1. The TCR was taken from a young man in good health. The source material was naive CD8+ T cells sorted from blood. CDR3: CASWQGQGNTEAFF. As DNA, the CDR3 is TGTGCCAGCTGGCAGGGACAGGGTAACACTGAAGCTTTCTTT.